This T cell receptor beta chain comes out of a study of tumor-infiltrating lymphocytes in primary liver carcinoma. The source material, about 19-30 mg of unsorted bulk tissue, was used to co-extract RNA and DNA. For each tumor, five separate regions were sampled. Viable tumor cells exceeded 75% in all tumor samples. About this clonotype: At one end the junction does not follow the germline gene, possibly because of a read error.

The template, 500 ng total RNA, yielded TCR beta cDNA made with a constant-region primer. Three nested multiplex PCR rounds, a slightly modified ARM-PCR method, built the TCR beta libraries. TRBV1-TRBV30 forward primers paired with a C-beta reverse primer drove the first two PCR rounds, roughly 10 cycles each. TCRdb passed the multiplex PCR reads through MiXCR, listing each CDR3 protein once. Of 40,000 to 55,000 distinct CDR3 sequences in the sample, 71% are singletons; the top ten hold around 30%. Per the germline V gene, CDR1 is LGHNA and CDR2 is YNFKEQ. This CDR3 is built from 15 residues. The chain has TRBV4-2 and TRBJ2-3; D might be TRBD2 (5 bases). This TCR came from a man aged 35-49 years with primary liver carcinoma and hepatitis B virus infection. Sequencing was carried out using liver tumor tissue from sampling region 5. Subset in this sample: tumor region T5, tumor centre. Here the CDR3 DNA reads TGTGCCAGCAGCGAAGTACGGGAAAGCACAGATACGCAGTGTTTT. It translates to CASSEVRESTDTQCF.